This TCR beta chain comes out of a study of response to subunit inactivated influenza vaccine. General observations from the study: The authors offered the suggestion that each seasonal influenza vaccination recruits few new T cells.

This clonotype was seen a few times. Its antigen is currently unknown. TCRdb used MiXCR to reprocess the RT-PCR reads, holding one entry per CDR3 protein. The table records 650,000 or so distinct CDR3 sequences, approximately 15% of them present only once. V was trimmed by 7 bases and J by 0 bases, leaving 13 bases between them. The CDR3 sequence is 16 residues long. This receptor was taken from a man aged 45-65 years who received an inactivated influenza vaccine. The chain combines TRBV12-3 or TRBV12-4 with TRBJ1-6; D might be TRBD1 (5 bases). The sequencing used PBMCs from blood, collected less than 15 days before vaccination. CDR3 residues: CASTSGGSSYNSPLHF. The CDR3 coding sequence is TGTGCCAGCACCTCTGGGGGGAGCTCCTATAATTCACCCCTCCACTTT.